One sample yielded the 5 T cell receptor beta chains listed below, sequenced in a study of T cell responses to AZD1222 COVID-19 vaccine. The repertoire was sequenced with immunoSEQ multiplex PCR; TCRdb's copy has only in-frame clones and lacks some. The sample comprises roughly 100,000 clones, around 91% of which are singletons, and around a sixth rests with the top ten. The source was peripheral blood, collected on day 0 of AZD1222 vaccination. These receptors all come from an adult in good health.

The genes are TRBV30 and TRBJ1-2; 8 bases agree with TRBD1. Germline CDR1 GTSNPN, CDR2 SVGIG (reference sequence). The CDR3 runs to 14 residues. With 3 bases clipped from V and 4 bases from J, the junction kept 7 bases outside the gene matches. CDR3 sequence (DNA): TGTGCCTGGAGAGCTAAACAGGGGGGCTATGGCTACACCTTC. The encoded protein is CAWRAKQGGYGYTF.

The chain joins TRBV7-8 to TRBJ2-7; 7 bases fit TRBD1. This CDR3 has 17 residues. Germline V gives CDR1 SGHVS, CDR2 FQNEAQ. V lost 5 bases to trimming and J lost 4 bases; unmatched junction nucleotides: 17. The CDR3 loop is CASSPYSRQGPRYEQYF. The CDR3 DNA sequence: TGTGCCAGCAGCCCCTACAGCCGACAGGGTCCCAGGTACGAGCAGTACTTC.

V gene TRBV5-1 combines with J gene TRBJ1-1; TRBD1 matches at 8 bases. Trimming took 3 bases from V and 1 from J; bases not matched to a gene: 11. The CDR3 length is 17 residues. Germline lookup yields CDR1 SGHRS and CDR2 YFSETQ. This chain's CDR3 is CASSSARDRTENTEAFF. CDR3 sequence (DNA): TGCGCCAGCAGCTCCGCCCGGGACAGGACAGAGAACACTGAAGCTTTCTTT. The entire variable domain, with the rest obtained from reference TRBV5-1 and TRBJ1-1, is as follows: KAGVTQTPRYLIKTRGQQVTLSCSPISGHRSVSWYQQTPGQGLQFLFEYFSETQRNKGNFPGRFSGRQFSNSRSEMNVSTLELGDSALYLCASSSARDRTENTEAFFGQGTRLTVV.

V is TRBV6-1 and J is TRBJ2-1; D is unresolved. CDR3 length: 17 residues. Germline-derived CDR1 and CDR2 are MNHNS and SASEGT. V was cut by 2 bases and J by 6 bases, with 20 bases left in between. As DNA, the CDR3 is TGTGCCAGCAGTGAATGGGTCCAGCCCCACTCCGGCAATGAGCAGTTCTTC. This translates into CASSEWVQPHSGNEQFF.

Details on this clone: Additional DNA sequences in this sample encode the identical CDR3. The genes are TRBV27 and TRBJ1-1; the match to TRBD1 covers 8 bases. J gave up 5 bases and V 2 bases, and 1 base lay outside the gene matches. The CDR3 has 13 residues. CDR1 is MNHEY, CDR2 SMNVEV, per germline (reference sequence). The CDR3, as DNA: TGTGCCAGCAGTTTAAACAGGGGGACTGAAGCTTTCTTT. Its protein product is CASSLNRGTEAFF.